The 22 T cell receptor beta chains below were found in one sample sequenced in a study of cytomegalovirus exposure and HLA in healthy donors (dated by TCRdb to about 2017). Library creation used the immunoSEQ multiplex PCR assay. The multiplex PCR relied on a mix of 60 forward primers for TCR Vbeta segments and 13 reverse primers for TCR Jbeta segments. The source is immuneACCESS, and TCRdb retained only in-frame sequences with V and J called. Part of the clones is not carried over; for the studies checked, unresolved V genes explain less than half of this, and the remainder is unexplained. This sample gives under 200,000 clones in total; around 76% of them show up just once. Over 1.3% of the sample rests with the top ten. The specimen was PBMCs. All receptors come from a man in his 60s in good health and CMV-seronegative.

The V and J genes are TRBV5-1 and TRBJ1-2; TRBD1 agrees at 10 bases. V dropped 5 bases and J dropped 5; count of bases not matched to a gene: 6. Germline lookup yields CDR1 SGHRS and CDR2 YFSETQ. This CDR3 comprises 14 residues. CDR3 sequence: CASRAGTGVYGYTF. Written as DNA, the CDR3 is TGCGCCAGCAGAGCTGGGACAGGGGTTTATGGCTACACCTTC.

The chain joins TRBV4-1 to TRBJ2-7; tentatively, D is TRBD1 (8 bases). There are 15 residues in the CDR3. Per germline, CDR1 MGHRA and CDR2 YSYEKL. Between the trimmed V and J ends, which lost 2 bases and 7 bases, there was a span of 18 bases. Written as DNA, the CDR3 is TGCGCCAGCAGCCAACCATACGACAGGGGAGGGGAGCAGTACTTC. Translation: CASSQPYDRGGEQYF.

The chain's CDR3 is CASSSQHTGITNYGYTF. CDR3 coding DNA: TGTGCCAGCAGCTCCCAGCACACAGGGATTACTAACTATGGCTACACCTTC. The chain combines TRBV7-9 with TRBJ1-2; weak D call: TRBD1 (6 bases). Trimming left V 4 bases short and J 0 bases short, with 18 bases between. Germline CDR1 SEHNR, CDR2 FQNEAQ (reference sequence). This CDR3 has 17 residues.

V gene TRBV19 combines with J gene TRBJ2-5; TRBD2 might be the D (6 bases). From germline, CDR1 is LNHDA and CDR2 SQIVND (reference sequence). V was cut by 4 bases and J by 2 bases, with 17 bases left in between. CDR3 length equals 16 residues. CDR3 in amino acids: CASSKEGLRDQETQYF. For the CDR3, the DNA is TGTGCCAGTAGTAAGGAGGGGCTACGTGATCAAGAGACCCAGTACTTC. Supplemented by reference TRBV19 and TRBJ2-5, the full variable domain reads DGGITQSPKYLFRKEGQNVTLSCEQNLNHDAMYWYRQDPGQGLRLIYYSQIVNDFQKGDIAEGYSVSREKKESFPLTVTSAQKNPTAFYLCASSKEGLRDQETQYFGPGTRLLVL.

The rearrangement uses TRBV9 and TRBJ2-5; D is undetermined. The length of the CDR3 is 14 residues. Trimming pared 2 bases from V and 5 bases from J, leaving 13 bases between. The germline CDR1 and CDR2 sequences are SGDLS and YYNGEE. CDR3 coding DNA: TGTGCCAGCAGCGTCGGGTTAAATAGTGAGACCCAGTACTTC. The encoded protein is CASSVGLNSETQYF.

The rearrangement joins TRBV11-2 to TRBJ1-5; TRBD1 agrees at 9 bases. J lost 6 bases, V lost 5 bases, and 11 bases had no gene match. The CDR3 covers 16 residues. Germline lookup yields CDR1 SGHAT and CDR2 FQNNGV. The DNA for the CDR3 is TGTGCCAGCAGCAACCGGGACAGGGAAGCTAGTCAGCCCCAGCATTTT. Residues: CASSNRDREASQPQHF.

About this clone: This sample includes further DNA sequences coding for the same CDR3. V usage is TRBV7-9 and J usage is TRBJ2-5; D perhaps matches TRBD2 (5 bases). CDR1 is SEHNR, CDR2 FQNEAQ, per germline (reference sequence). Trimming left V 1 base short and J 2 bases short, with 11 bases between. The CDR3 consists of 15 residues. As DNA, the CDR3 is TGTGCCAGCAGCTTAGTTTTATCGGGACAAGAGACCCAGTACTTC. Translating it yields CASSLVLSGQETQYF.

V gene TRBV29-1 combines with J gene TRBJ2-7, with 7 bases matching TRBD1. Germline V gives CDR1 SQVTM, CDR2 ANQGSEA. The V and J ends lost 6 bases and 0 bases, in that order; junction bases with no gene match: 2. The CDR3 has 12 amino acids. The CDR3 reads CSVTGNSYEQYF. The CDR3 region has the DNA TGCAGCGTGACAGGGAACTCCTACGAGCAGTACTTC.

The chain recombines TRBV7-2 with TRBJ2-5; 9 positions agree with TRBD1. Looked up from germline, CDR1 is SGHTA and CDR2 is FQGNSA. The CDR3 loop spans 15 amino acids. V lost 5 bases to trimming and J lost 5 bases; unmatched junction nucleotides: 9. This CDR3 is CASSLGTGWRETQYF. CDR3 sequence (DNA): TGTGCCAGCAGCCTTGGGACAGGGTGGCGGGAGACCCAGTACTTC.

This clone was observed a handful of times. The J gene is TRBJ1-2, the V gene TRBV29-1; 8 bases map to TRBD1. Per the germline V gene, CDR1 is SQVTM and CDR2 is ANQGSEA. After removal of 4 bases from V and 2 bases from J, the junction contained 6 bases not matched to a gene. This CDR3 contains 14 residues. This CDR3 is CSVGEDRENYGYTF. The CDR3 DNA reads TGCAGCGTTGGGGAGGACAGGGAAAACTATGGCTACACCTTC.

V and J are TRBV28 and TRBJ1-3; 8 nucleotides agree with TRBD1. The CDR3 covers 15 residues. Germline V gene data show CDR1 as MDHEN and CDR2 as SYDVKM. V lost 0 bases, J lost 3 bases, and 1 base stayed unmatched. The CDR3 nucleotides are TGTGCCAGCAGTTTATGGGACAGGGATGGAAACACCATATATTTT. Amino acids: CASSLWDRDGNTIYF.

The chain uses TRBV28 and TRBJ2-7, with 9 positions matching TRBD2. With 6 bases clipped from V and 4 bases from J, the junction kept 7 bases outside the gene matches. Germline CDR1 is MDHEN and CDR2 is SYDVKM. The CDR3 is 14 residues long. The chain's CDR3 is CASRNSGSGYEQYF. In nucleotides, the CDR3 is TGTGCCAGCAGGAATAGCGGGAGTGGTTACGAGCAGTACTTC.

The chain links TRBV27 to TRBJ2-5; D might be TRBD1 (6 bases). Trimming cost V 4 bases and J 5 bases, with 23 bases left between them. The CDR3 runs to 17 residues. CDR1 is MNHEY, CDR2 SMNVEV, per germline (reference sequence). The CDR3 sequence: CASSSNPRFDRPETQYF. DNA of the CDR3: TGTGCCAGCAGTTCAAACCCAAGATTCGACAGGCCTGAGACCCAGTACTTC.

The genes are TRBV4-3 and TRBJ1-5; weak D call: TRBD1 (5 bases). The CDR3 extends over 13 amino acids. From germline, CDR1 is LGHNA and CDR2 YSLEER. V lost 1 base and J 5 bases, leaving 6 bases between the germline ends. The DNA of the CDR3 is TGCGCCAGCAGCCAAGGGGGGGATCAGCCCCAGCATTTT. It is translated as CASSQGGDQPQHF.

This chain uses TRBV5-4 with TRBJ2-3; 7 bases agree with TRBD1. Per germline, CDR1 SGHNT and CDR2 YYREEE (reference sequence). The CDR3 sequence is 13 residues long. J gave up 12 bases and V 3 bases, and 10 bases lay outside the gene matches. In DNA form, the CDR3 reads TGTGCCAGCAGCTACTGGACAGGCGCCCTCCAGTATTTT. This sequence encodes CASSYWTGALQYF.

The genes are TRBV28 and TRBJ2-5, with D tentatively TRBD2 (6 bases). This CDR3 comprises 14 residues. Germline CDR1 MDHEN, CDR2 SYDVKM. The germline V and J ends were trimmed by 6 bases and 2 bases, with 13 bases remaining between them. CDR3 DNA: TGTGCCAGCAGCCGCGATGGAGGGCAAGAGACCCAGTACTTC. Its translation is CASSRDGGQETQYF. Looking up the rest from reference TRBV28 and TRBJ2-5 gives the full variable domain: DVKVTQSSRYLVKRTGEKVFLECVQDMDHENMFWYRQDPGLGLRLIYFSYDVKMKEKGDIPEGYSVSREKKERFSLILESASTNQTSMYLCASSRDGGQETQYFGPGTRLLVL.

The rearrangement links TRBV2 to TRBJ1-2; the D gene is possibly TRBD1 (6 bases). The CDR3 runs to 14 residues. Trimming shortened V by 5 bases and J by 4 bases, and 14 bases separated the two germline ends. Per the germline V gene, CDR1 is SNHLY and CDR2 is FYNNEI. DNA of the CDR3: TGTGCCAGCAGTCAAAGGACAGACCTCTATGGCTACACCTTC. Translated, it gives CASSQRTDLYGYTF.

The chain joins TRBV10-3 to TRBJ1-5; tentatively, D is TRBD1 (6 bases). The germline CDR1 and CDR2 sequences are ENHRY and SYGVKD. Deletions cut 8 bases from V and 3 bases from J, with 17 bases between. CDR3 length: 15 residues. The CDR3 spells CAIAQSGQLNQPQHF. CDR3 bases: TGTGCCATCGCCCAGTCAGGACAGCTCAATCAGCCCCAGCATTTT.

CDR3 loop: CASSPKGEFNEQFF. DNA for the CDR3: TGTGCCAGCAGCCCGAAAGGAGAGTTCAATGAGCAGTTCTTC. The V and J genes are TRBV9 and TRBJ2-1; no firm D call. Germline lookup yields CDR1 SGDLS and CDR2 YYNGEE. The length of the CDR3 is 14 residues. Trimming stripped 4 bases from V and 6 bases from J, with 14 bases between.

J is TRBJ1-2 and V is TRBV7-2; 9 bases map to TRBD1. Trimming cost V 8 bases and J 8 bases; bases outside gene matches: 15. The CDR3 sequence is 15 residues long. Germline loops: CDR1 SGHTA, CDR2 FQGNSA. The CDR3 nucleotides are TGTGCCAGCTCCTCAATGGGGTACAGGGGGCAAGGCTACACCTTC. This gives the protein CASSSMGYRGQGYTF.

The DNA for the CDR3 is TGTGCCAGCGCTAGCGGGAGGGTCGACGAGCAGTACTTC. This codes for CASASGRVDEQYF. The chain employs TRBV28 and TRBJ2-7; 12 positions match TRBD2. V lost 8 bases and J lost 5; bases outside the gene matches: 4. The CDR3 runs 13 residues. CDR1 is MDHEN and CDR2 is SYDVKM in the germline V gene.

The genes are TRBV7-8 and TRBJ2-1; tentative D call: TRBD1 (6 bases). Trimming left V 1 base short and J 8 bases short, with 18 bases between. CDR3 size: 16 residues. Germline assignment: CDR1 SGHVS and CDR2 FQNEAQ. The CDR3 DNA reads as TGTGCCAGCAGCTTAGGGGCTAAATGGGGGCTCGATGAGCAGTTCTTC. Protein product: CASSLGAKWGLDEQFF. The complete variable domain, with remaining parts taken from reference TRBV7-8 and TRBJ2-1, reads GAGVSQSPRYKVAKRGQDVALRCDPISGHVSLFWYQQALGQGPEFLTYFQNEAQLDKSGLPSDRFFAERPEGSVSTLKIQRTQQEDSAVYLCASSLGAKWGLDEQFFGPGTRLTVL.